The T cell receptor (beta chain) described here comes from a study of T cells and copy number aberrations in small-cell lung cancer. Libraries were prepared by immunoSEQ multiplex PCR; TCRdb keeps only in-frame clonotypes and omits some of them. The sample records under 8,000 clones, around 82% being singletons. On this clone: The target antigen is unknown.

Donors had limited-stage small-cell lung cancer and underwent surgical resection in Hangzhou, China, between 2008 and 2020. Study findings and constraints: All specimens were formalin-fixed paraffin-embedded tissue, which is known to introduce sequencing artifacts.

What was sequenced was normal tissue next to the tumor. The receptor was derived from a woman between 45 and 60 years old with small cell lung cancer.

CDR3 sequence reads: CASSPRIIAGGLTGELFF. CDR3 in DNA: TGTGCCAGCAGCCCCCGGATAATAGCGGGAGGATTGACCGGGGAGCTGTTTTTT. The V and J genes are TRBV9 and TRBJ2-2; 10 bases fit TRBD2. The ends lost 4 bases at V and 5 bases at J; junction bases unmatched: 14. CDR3 length equals 18 residues. Germline CDR1 SGDLS, CDR2 YYNGEE. Supplemented by reference TRBV9 and TRBJ2-2, the full variable domain reads DSGVTQTPKHLITATGQRVTLRCSPRSGDLSVYWYQQSLDQGLQFLIQYYNGEERAKGNILERFSAQQFPDLHSELNLSSLELGDSALYFCASSPRIIAGGLTGELFFGEGSRLTVL.